This T cell receptor (beta chain) was obtained from a study of T cell responses to AZD1222 COVID-19 vaccine. Overall study: Second doses at about 4 or about 12 weeks were pooled.

Note on this clone: Its cognate antigen is unknown.

Sequenced by immunoSEQ multiplex PCR; TCRdb stores in-frame clones only, minus some. The sample lists 150,000 to 200,000 clones, around 94% occurring once. Study-wide results and caveats: The study identified only five to seven AZD1222 recipients as seropositive at baseline. The sample set comprised mostly white British donors with more females, and clonal diversity was possibly underestimated. Reportedly, nearly half of unique spike TCRs recognized epitopes outside B.1.351/B.1.1.7 mutations.

Germline V lookup: CDR1 SGHRS, CDR2 YFSETQ. The length of the CDR3 is 15 residues. Between the trimmed V and J ends, which lost 4 bases and 4 bases, there was a span of 14 bases. This sequence was found in an adult in good health. The chain employs TRBV5-1 and TRBJ2-2; TRBD2 is a possible D gene (6 bases). The source material was peripheral blood, sampled on day 0 of AZD1222 vaccination. The CDR3 loop is CASSPVGSPTGELFF. As DNA, the CDR3 is TGCGCCAGCAGCCCGGTCGGGAGTCCCACCGGGGAGCTGTTTTTT.